The present TCR beta chain was sequenced within a study of T cell changes during pregnancy in multiple sclerosis. The junction had 2 bases not matched to a gene; V was cut back by 5 bases and J by 5 bases. This CDR3 has 13 amino acids. Germline assignment: CDR1 SEHNR and CDR2 FQNEAQ (reference sequence). The data were produced by immunoSEQ multiplex PCR, yet TCRdb's version contains in-frame clones alone and is incomplete. Altogether about 11,000 clones are present, about 95% being singletons, with the ten largest covering almost 0.3%. The input for sequencing was CD4+ T cells from peripheral blood mononuclear cells, taken before pregnancy. The chain uses TRBV7-9 and TRBJ2-7; 11 bases match TRBD2. This receptor was obtained from a female donor with multiple sclerosis, enrolled in a pregnancy study. The CDR3 protein is CASSTGLADEQYF. The CDR3 DNA is TGTGCCAGCAGCACGGGACTAGCGGACGAGCAGTACTTC.